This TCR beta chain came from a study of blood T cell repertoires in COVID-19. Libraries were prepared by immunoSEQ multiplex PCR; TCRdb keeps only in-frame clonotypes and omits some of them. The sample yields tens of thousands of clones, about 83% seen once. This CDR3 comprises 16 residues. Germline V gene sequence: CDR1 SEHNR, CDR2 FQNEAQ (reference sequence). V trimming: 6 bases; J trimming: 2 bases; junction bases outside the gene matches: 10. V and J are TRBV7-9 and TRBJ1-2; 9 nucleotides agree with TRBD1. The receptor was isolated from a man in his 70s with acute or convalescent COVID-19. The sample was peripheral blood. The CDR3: CASRPEPGQGNYGYTF. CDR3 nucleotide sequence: TGTGCCAGCAGGCCTGAACCGGGACAGGGAAACTATGGCTACACCTTC.